This passage covers 3 T cell receptor beta chains from one sample sequenced in a study of blood T cells in healthy people across ages. The authors ran a second PCR of roughly 7 to 11 cycles using a sample-barcoded 5' primer and a J-beta primer mix. TCRdb fed the 5' RACE reads into MiXCR, producing one record per CDR3 protein. The repertoire consists of roughly 1.5 million distinct CDR3 sequences, with approximately 43% occurring once and the leading ten covering 4%. The source material was blood. The receptor source for this set is a woman younger than 35 in good health.

A note on this clonotype: A much larger clonotype is one base distant, so this may be a read error. This chain joins TRBV30 and TRBJ2-7; D unclear. This CDR3 is built from 13 residues. Trimming cost V 0 bases and J 7 bases, with 13 bases left between them. Germline-derived CDR1 and CDR2 are GTSNPN and SVGIG (reference sequence). CDR3 coding DNA: TGTGCCTGGAGTGTAGGCCTGCGCAATGAGCAGTACTTC. As protein: CAWSVGLRNEQYF.

This clonotype was detected a few times. This chain uses TRBV6-1 with TRBJ1-4; D not certain. Germline loops: CDR1 MNHNS, CDR2 SASEGT. The CDR3 is 13 amino acids. The V gene lost 7 bases and the J gene lost 7 bases, with 13 bases spanning the gap. The CDR3 protein is CASNARVGEKLFF. DNA of the CDR3: TGTGCCAGCAATGCAAGGGTGGGTGAAAAACTGTTTTTT.

This clonotype occurred a few times. V usage is TRBV20-1 and J usage is TRBJ2-7, with 10 bases fitting TRBD2. Germline trimming cut 0 bases from V and 4 bases from J; bases unmatched to any gene: 6. The length of the CDR3 is 15 residues. Germline CDR1 and CDR2: DFQATT and SNEGSKA (reference sequence). The CDR3 is CSARDRASGSYEQYF. The CDR3 DNA is TGCAGTGCTAGAGATAGGGCTAGCGGGAGTTACGAGCAGTACTTC.